Following are 12 T cell receptor beta chains from one sample sequenced in a study of cytomegalovirus exposure and HLA in healthy donors. Clones were sequenced by immunoSEQ multiplex PCR, and TCRdb holds only the in-frame ones, with some missing. The sample has about 110,000 clones; about nine tenths are singletons. What was sequenced was PBMCs. The receptors come from a woman younger than 35 in good health and CMV-seropositive.

The CDR3 loop is CASSPKGQFLGYTF. DNA of the CDR3: TGCGCCAGCAGCCCCAAAGGACAGTTCCTGGGCTACACCTTC. The chain uses TRBV5-1 and TRBJ1-2, with D perhaps TRBD1 (6 bases). The length of the CDR3 is 14 residues. V was pared by 4 bases and J by 8 bases, with 18 bases between. The germline V gene encodes CDR1 SGHRS and CDR2 YFSETQ. The variable domain in full, with the rest retrieved from reference TRBV5-1 and TRBJ1-2, is KAGVTQTPRYLIKTRGQQVTLSCSPISGHRSVSWYQQTPGQGLQFLFEYFSETQRNKGNFPGRFSGRQFSNSRSEMNVSTLELGDSALYLCASSPKGQFLGYTFGSGTRLTVV.

This clone showed up just once. J is TRBJ1-5 and V is TRBV19; D is perhaps TRBD1 (6 bases). V was shortened by 6 bases and J by 0 bases, with 12 bases between the two germline ends. CDR3 size: 15 residues. CDR1 and CDR2 (germline): LNHDA, SQIVND (reference sequence). The CDR3 sequence: CASSVGQPSNQPQHF. The CDR3 nucleotides are TGTGCCAGTAGCGTTGGACAGCCTAGCAATCAGCCCCAGCATTTT.

This chain connects TRBV6-5 to TRBJ1-4; D is perhaps TRBD1 (6 bases). V lost 6 bases to trimming and J lost 3 bases, with 11 bases between them. Germline lookup yields CDR1 MNHEY and CDR2 SVGAGI. This CDR3 has 14 amino acids. CDR3 in DNA: TGTGCCAGCAGGTCCGAGGGGGCTAATGAAAAACTGTTTTTT. Translating gives CASRSEGANEKLFF.

The chain has TRBV5-8 and TRBJ1-5; no definite D call. Trimming removed 4 bases from V and 0 bases from J, with 14 bases in between. The CDR3 sequence is 16 residues long. Germline CDR1 reads SGHTS; CDR2 reads YDEGEE. In DNA, the CDR3 is TGTGCCAGCAGCCCCCGGGAGGGCATTAGCAATCAGCCCCAGCATTTT. This translates into CASSPREGISNQPQHF.

This clone occurred a few times. CDR3 loop: CASSVTTTDTQYF. DNA for the CDR3: TGTGCCAGCAGCGTGACTACTACAGATACGCAGTATTTT. The chain couples TRBV5-6 to TRBJ2-3; TRBD2 might be the D (5 bases). Trimming pared 4 bases from V and 3 bases from J, leaving 9 bases between. The CDR3 totals 13 residues. Germline V gives CDR1 SGHDT, CDR2 YYEEEE.

The chain is built from TRBV6-6 and TRBJ1-1; D uncertain. Germline CDR1 and CDR2: MNHNY and SVGAGI (reference sequence). The CDR3 is 16 amino acids. Trimming removed 3 bases from V and 5 bases from J, with 19 bases in between. CDR3 sequence (DNA): TGTGCCAGCAGTTATCCCCGGGAGATCAGTAAAACTGAAGCTTTCTTT. Amino acid sequence: CASSYPREISKTEAFF.

The chain links TRBV7-3 to TRBJ1-1; 7 bases align to TRBD1. The V and J ends lost 7 bases and 4 bases, in that order; junction bases with no gene match: 15. The length of the CDR3 is 16 residues. Germline lookup yields CDR1 SGHTA and CDR2 FQGTGA. CDR3 sequence reads: CASTPQAGGSSTEAFF. For the CDR3, the DNA is TGTGCCAGCACCCCCCAGGCAGGGGGTAGTAGCACTGAAGCTTTCTTT.

The chain joins TRBV27 to TRBJ1-2, with D maybe TRBD1 (6 bases). CDR1 and CDR2 from the germline V gene are MNHEY and SMNVEV (reference sequence). Trimming took off 5 bases at V and 4 bases at J, with 8 bases between the two ends. This CDR3 has 12 amino acids. CDR3 coding DNA: TGTGCCAGCAGTGGGGGCGCCTATGGCTACACCTTC. Amino acid sequence: CASSGGAYGYTF.

The CDR3 DNA is TGTGCCAGCAGTTTTTGGGAGGGGGTCTCTGGAAACACCATATATTTT. Protein: CASSFWEGVSGNTIYF. V usage is TRBV28 and J usage is TRBJ1-3, with a tentative D call TRBD1 (6 bases). Germline V gene sequence: CDR1 MDHEN, CDR2 SYDVKM. Trimming removed 3 bases at V and 0 bases at J, with 12 bases between. The length of the CDR3 is 16 residues.

This chain uses TRBV6-5 with TRBJ2-2; 8 bases are shared with TRBD2. CDR3 length: 15 residues. Per the germline V gene, CDR1 is MNHEY and CDR2 is SVGAGI. V was pared by 6 bases and J by 9 bases, with 12 bases of the junction left unmatched. The CDR3 DNA is TGTGCCAGCAGCCGCGGGGGGAGGTCCGACCGGGAGCTGTTTTTT. Translating gives CASSRGGRSDRELFF.

The chain recombines TRBV7-2 with TRBJ1-1; tentatively, D is TRBD1 (6 bases). This CDR3 is built from 13 residues. V lost 5 bases to trimming and J lost 10 bases, with 17 bases between them. Per the germline V gene, CDR1 is SGHTA and CDR2 is FQGNSA. CDR3 DNA: TGTGCCAGCAGCATTCCGACAGGTTCGGTAGCTTTCTTT. Translation gives CASSIPTGSVAFF.

The rearrangement uses TRBV15 and TRBJ1-4; unclear D gene. The V gene's germline CDR1 is LNHNV and CDR2 YYDKDF (reference sequence). V lost 0 bases to trimming and J lost 2 bases, with 10 bases between them. This CDR3 has 16 amino acids. The CDR3 reads CATSRDWAGTNEKLFF. CDR3 nucleotide sequence: TGTGCCACCAGCAGAGATTGGGCAGGCACTAATGAAAAACTGTTTTTT.